The 20 T cell receptor beta chains below all came from one sample that was sequenced in a study of identical twins. TCRdb re-called the 5' RACE reads through MiXCR, storing one row per CDR3 protein. In the table there are 200,000 to 250,000 distinct CDR3 sequences, 5.5% to 7.5% of which are singletons. These same data were also listed under a study on T cells expressing NK-cell markers.

The specimen was CD8+ T cells sorted from blood. These receptors all come from a woman aged 18-29 years in good health.

This clonotype was seen ten or more times. The chain carries TRBV12-3 or TRBV12-4 and TRBJ2-7; D ambiguous. Between the trimmed V and J ends, which lost 2 bases and 3 bases, there was a span of 11 bases. The CDR3 has 14 residues. CDR3: CASSLRGPIYEQYF. Written as DNA, the CDR3 is TGTGCCAGCAGTTTAAGAGGCCCCATCTACGAGCAGTACTTC.

This clonotype has a handful of counts. The chain has TRBV5-6 and TRBJ1-2; 7 bases are a match to TRBD1. Germline V gene sequence: CDR1 SGHDT, CDR2 YYEEEE. Losses at the gene ends were 4 bases for V and 2 bases for J; bases not matched to a gene: 5. The CDR3 runs to 14 residues. The CDR3 here is CASSRGTENYGYTF. The CDR3 region has the DNA TGTGCCAGCAGCCGAGGGACAGAAAACTATGGCTACACCTTC.

This clonotype occurred a few times. The rearrangement joins TRBV14 to TRBJ1-3; D ambiguous. The V and J ends lost 4 bases and 0 bases respectively, with 16 bases between them. The germline V gene has CDR1 SGHDN and CDR2 FVKESK. CDR3 length: 17 residues. The CDR3 DNA is TGTGCCAGCAGCCCTTACCTTCCGGGAAGCTCTGGAAACACCATATATTTT. Translated, it gives CASSPYLPGSSGNTIYF.

This clonotype was counted a few times. The chain employs TRBV20-1 and TRBJ2-7, with 12 nucleotides matching TRBD2. Germline V CDR1 and CDR2: DFQATT, SNEGSKA (reference sequence). The length of the CDR3 is 14 residues. The junction had 4 bases not matched to a gene; V was cut back by 6 bases and J by 1 base. Written as DNA, the CDR3 is TGCAGTGCCCTGACTAGCGGGAGATCCTACGAGCAGTACTTC. It translates to CSALTSGRSYEQYF.

This clonotype was seen a handful of times. This chain links TRBV2 with TRBJ1-3; D not certain. Germline CDR1 reads SNHLY; CDR2 reads FYNNEI. The CDR3 loop spans 19 amino acids. Between the trimmed V and J ends, which lost 3 bases and 4 bases, there was a span of 25 bases. The CDR3 nucleotides read TGTGCCAGCAGTGACTCCCCATTAATCACGGGCCCAGACGGAAACACCATATATTTT. Translated: CASSDSPLITGPDGNTIYF.

This clonotype appeared a few times. The J gene is TRBJ2-5, the V gene TRBV5-3, with 11 bases fitting TRBD2. TRBV5-3 falls under the ORF class, with uncertain function. V lost 9 bases to trimming and J lost 5 bases; unmatched junction nucleotides: 18. The CDR3 consists of 17 residues. The DNA for the CDR3 is TGTGCCATGAGCCCTGGGCTAGCGGGGGGTACCCGGGAGACCCAGTACTTC. Translating gives CAMSPGLAGGTRETQYF.

This clonotype was picked up a small number of times. The chain joins TRBV12-5 to TRBJ2-7; 9 bases line up with TRBD1. The V segment lost 6 bases and the J segment 5 bases; nucleotides outside the gene matches: 11. The CDR3 spans 15 residues. CDR1 and CDR2 from the germline V gene are LGHNT and FRNRAP. The CDR3 loop is CASGNPGQGTHEQYF. The CDR3 DNA reads TGTGCTAGTGGAAACCCGGGACAGGGTACCCACGAGCAGTACTTC. The entire variable domain, with the rest obtained from reference TRBV12-5 and TRBJ2-7, is as follows: DARVTQTPRHKVTEMGQEVTMRCQPILGHNTVFWYRQTMMQGLELLAYFRNRAPLDDSGMPKDRFSAEMPDATLATLKIQPSEPRDSAVYFCASGNPGQGTHEQYFGPGTRLTVT.

The chain is built from TRBV6-1 and TRBJ2-2; D unclear. Trimming cost V 6 bases and J 1 base, with 12 bases left between them. The CDR3 length is 15 residues. Per germline, CDR1 MNHNS and CDR2 SASEGT. The CDR3: CASRLGPGNTGELFF. In DNA, the CDR3 is TGTGCCAGCAGACTTGGGCCAGGGAACACCGGGGAGCTGTTTTTT.

The chain combines TRBV21-1 with TRBJ2-2; TRBD1 is taken as the D call from the table, unchecked against the DNA. TRBV21-1 has pseudogene status. This CDR3 has 19 residues. CDR3 sequence reads: CASSPGHRCWVSNTGELFF. The CDR3 DNA is TGTGCCAGCAGCCCTGGCCACAGGTGTTGGGTCTCGAACACCGGGGAGCTGTTTTTT.

This clonotype was detected ten times or more. The J gene is TRBJ2-1, the V gene TRBV4-3, with D possibly being TRBD2 (6 bases). The V gene's germline CDR1 is LGHNA and CDR2 YSLEER. The V end was cut by 0 bases, the J end by 6 bases, with 15 bases between. There are 16 residues in the CDR3. The chain's CDR3 is CASSQDIAPEGNEQFF. CDR3 coding DNA: TGCGCCAGCAGCCAAGATATAGCCCCGGAGGGCAATGAGCAGTTCTTC.

The sample holds a few counts of this clonotype. V is TRBV7-9 and J is TRBJ2-5; no definite D call. Germline CDR1 SEHNR, CDR2 FQNEAQ (reference sequence). V lost 2 bases and J 1 base, leaving 5 bases between the germline ends. The length of the CDR3 is 13 residues. Written as DNA, the CDR3 is TGTGCCAGCAGCTTAAGGACCCAAGAGACCCAGTACTTC. Encoded protein: CASSLRTQETQYF.

This clonotype appeared a few times. The chain couples TRBV28 to TRBJ2-2, with D perhaps TRBD2 (5 bases). V lost 6 bases and J lost 7, with 27 bases in between. This CDR3 region has 18 residues. The germline CDR1 and CDR2 sequences are MDHEN and SYDVKM. The CDR3 DNA reads TGTGCCAGCAGCCCTGACAACCCGGAGCGAGGGAGAAGCGGGGAGCTGTTTTTT. Its protein product is CASSPDNPERGRSGELFF. Together with reference TRBV28 and TRBJ2-2, the CDR3 gives the full variable domain: DVKVTQSSRYLVKRTGEKVFLECVQDMDHENMFWYRQDPGLGLRLIYFSYDVKMKEKGDIPEGYSVSREKKERFSLILESASTNQTSMYLCASSPDNPERGRSGELFFGEGSRLTVL.

This chain's CDR3 is CSVEDGGRIRYGYTF. The CDR3 DNA is TGCAGCGTTGAAGATGGAGGGCGGATCCGCTATGGCTACACCTTC. The chain joins TRBV29-1 to TRBJ1-2, with unresolved D. Germline V gene sequence: CDR1 SQVTM, CDR2 ANQGSEA. Trimming shortened V by 0 bases and J by 4 bases, and 15 bases separated the two germline ends. The CDR3 is 15 residues long. The full variable domain, in which reference TRBV29-1 and TRBJ1-2 provide the parts outside the CDR3, is SAVISQKPSRDICQRGTSLTIQCQVDSQVTMMFWYRQQPGQSLTLIATANQGSEATYESGFVIDKFPISRPNLTFSTLTVSNMSPEDSSIYLCSVEDGGRIRYGYTFGSGTRLTVV.

This clonotype was picked up a small number of times. The chain links TRBV6-1 to TRBJ1-4; D possibly corresponds to TRBD1 (5 bases). CDR3 length equals 15 residues. The V gene lost 10 bases and the J gene lost 4 bases, with 19 bases spanning the gap. Looked up from germline, CDR1 is MNHNS and CDR2 is SASEGT. The CDR3 spells CATNVWGGRNEKLFF. The CDR3 DNA reads as TGTGCCACCAATGTCTGGGGCGGTCGTAATGAAAAACTGTTTTTT.

The CDR3 region has the DNA TGTGCCACGCGGGGGAGGGGATACAATGAGCAGTTCTTC. Its translation is CATRGRGYNEQFF. This chain connects TRBV14 to TRBJ2-1; 7 bases are shared with TRBD2. Germline values: CDR1 SGHDN, CDR2 FVKESK. V lost 10 bases to trimming and J lost 4 bases; unmatched junction nucleotides: 7. There are 13 residues in the CDR3. The full variable domain, its missing parts supplied by reference TRBV14 and TRBJ2-1, is EAGVTQFPSHSVIEKGQTVTLRCDPISGHDNLYWYRRVMGKEIKFLLHFVKESKQDESGMPNNRFLAERTGGTYSTLKVQPAELEDSGVYFCATRGRGYNEQFFGPGTRLTVL.

This chain connects TRBV7-8 to TRBJ2-1, with a possible D match to TRBD2 (6 bases). The CDR3 runs to 14 residues. Germline V gene lookup returns CDR1 SGHVS and CDR2 FQNEAQ. V lost 3 bases to trimming and J lost 9 bases, with 15 bases between them. The CDR3 protein is CASSFRDVGGEQFF. DNA for the CDR3: TGTGCCAGCAGCTTCCGGGACGTGGGGGGTGAGCAGTTCTTC. Full variable domain (outside the CDR3, taken from reference TRBV7-8 and TRBJ2-1): GAGVSQSPRYKVAKRGQDVALRCDPISGHVSLFWYQQALGQGPEFLTYFQNEAQLDKSGLPSDRFFAERPEGSVSTLKIQRTQQEDSAVYLCASSFRDVGGEQFFGPGTRLTVL.

This clonotype was seen ten or more times. The CDR3: CSARSKAEPYTGELFF. The CDR3 nucleotides are TGCAGTGCTAGATCTAAGGCTGAACCATACACCGGGGAGCTGTTTTTT. This rearrangement joins TRBV20-1 to TRBJ2-2; D call uncertain. The ends were cut back, 2 bases at V and 3 bases at J, with 16 bases in the middle. This CDR3 comprises 16 residues. The germline CDR1 and CDR2 sequences are DFQATT and SNEGSKA (reference sequence).

This clonotype has more than one count but fewer than ten. The chain employs TRBV29-1 and TRBJ2-6, with 11 bases fitting TRBD1. Germline lookup yields CDR1 SQVTM and CDR2 ANQGSEA. With 8 bases clipped from V and 2 bases from J, the junction kept 20 bases outside the gene matches. The CDR3 extends over 20 amino acids. CDR3 sequence: CSMASGDRGVKATGANVLTF. DNA of the CDR3: TGCAGCATGGCTTCCGGGGACAGGGGGGTGAAAGCCACTGGGGCCAACGTCCTGACTTTC.

Concerning this clonotype: One junction end disagrees with the germline gene, perhaps due to a read error. This chain connects TRBV7-9 to TRBJ1-2; D unresolved. Per germline, CDR1 SEHNR and CDR2 FQNEAQ (reference sequence). This CDR3 has 13 amino acids. The CDR3 spells CASSFNEAPMPNF. For the CDR3, the DNA is TGTGCCAGCAGCTTCAACGAGGCCCCAATGCCTAACTTC. Full variable domain (missing parts from reference TRBV7-9 and TRBJ1-2): DTGVSQNPRHKITKRGQNVTFRCDPISEHNRLYWYRQTLGQGPEFLTYFQNEAQLEKSRLLSDRFSAERPKGSFSTLEIQRTEQGDSAMYLCASSFNEAPMPNFGSGTRLTVV.

V and J are TRBV6-1 and TRBJ2-7, with D perhaps being TRBD1 or TRBD2 (5 bases each). CDR3 size: 14 residues. The ends were cut back, 4 bases at V and 1 base at J, with 11 bases in the middle. Germline loops: CDR1 MNHNS, CDR2 SASEGT. CDR3 protein: CASSGGVRSYEQYF. DNA for the CDR3: TGTGCCAGCAGTGGAGGGGTGCGGTCCTACGAGCAGTACTTC.